The 20 T cell receptor beta chains in this list originate from one sample, sequenced in a study of cytomegalovirus exposure and HLA in healthy donors. Primers for the PCR totalled 60 Vbeta and 13 Jbeta. Repertoires were generated with immunoSEQ multiplex PCR, while TCRdb's copy carries only in-frame clones and drops some. The table lists around 200,000 clones, 82% of them singletons. Material for sequencing was PBMCs. These receptor sequences come from a woman aged 40 to 49 in good health and CMV-seronegative.

This chain connects TRBV28 to TRBJ1-2; no firm D call. Trimming pared 2 bases from V and 2 bases from J, leaving 3 bases between. This CDR3 comprises 12 residues. The germline CDR1 and CDR2 sequences are MDHEN and SYDVKM. The CDR3 coding sequence is TGTGCCAGCAGTTTAACAAACTATGGCTACACCTTC. It specifies CASSLTNYGYTF.

The chain links TRBV4-1 to TRBJ1-5; the D is unclear. The CDR3 consists of 15 residues. The V end lost 1 base, the J end lost 4 bases, and 11 bases lay between the germline ends. Looked up from germline, CDR1 is MGHRA and CDR2 is YSYEKL. The CDR3 DNA sequence: TGCGCCAGCAGCCAAGTTGCGCGGTCTAATCAGCCCCAGCATTTT. It specifies CASSQVARSNQPQHF.

The chain links TRBV28 to TRBJ1-1; D might be TRBD1 (6 bases). Trimming pared 5 bases from V and 1 base from J, leaving 14 bases between. CDR1 and CDR2 (germline): MDHEN, SYDVKM. The CDR3 sequence is 15 residues long. CDR3 sequence (DNA): TGTGCCAGCAGTGAACAGGGCGCCACGAACACTGAAGCTTTCTTT. This codes for CASSEQGATNTEAFF.

The chain is built from TRBV6-6 and TRBJ2-2; TRBD1 matches at 7 bases. V was clipped by 6 bases and J by 5 bases; unmatched bases: 3. Germline CDR1 MNHNY, CDR2 SVGAGI (reference sequence). This CDR3 has 13 residues. CDR3 DNA: TGTGCCAGCAGCAACAGGGGAACCGGGGAGCTGTTTTTT. The encoded protein is CASSNRGTGELFF.

The genes are TRBV18 and TRBJ2-2; the match to TRBD1 covers 7 bases. Trimming cost V 5 bases and J 1 base; bases outside gene matches: 7. Germline V gene lookup returns CDR1 KGHSH and CDR2 LQKENI. The CDR3 totals 16 residues. The CDR3 is CASSYTGTVNTGELFF. CDR3 nucleotide sequence: TGTGCCAGCTCATATACCGGGACAGTGAACACCGGGGAGCTGTTTTTT.

The chain uses TRBV7-6 and TRBJ1-3; perhaps TRBD1 as D (5 bases). V was clipped by 6 bases and J by 8 bases, with 17 bases between them. Germline-derived CDR1 and CDR2 are SGHVS and FNYEAQ. The CDR3 consists of 14 residues. The CDR3 region has the DNA TGTGCCAGCAGTCGAACAGGTGGAGCTGACACCATATATTTT. Protein product: CASSRTGGADTIYF.

The table lists this clone with a count of one. This sequence joins TRBV28 and TRBJ1-1; no clear D. CDR1 and CDR2 (germline): MDHEN, SYDVKM. This CDR3 comprises 11 residues. The V end lost 6 bases, the J end lost 3 bases, and 5 bases lay between the germline ends. The CDR3 spells CASRRDTEAFF. The CDR3 coding sequence is TGTGCCAGCAGACGGGACACTGAAGCTTTCTTT.

V is TRBV2 and J is TRBJ2-6, with D uncertain. Trimming took 10 bases from V and 2 from J, leaving 12 bases between them. The CDR3 loop spans 14 amino acids. Germline V gene lookup returns CDR1 SNHLY and CDR2 FYNNEI. The CDR3 loop is CANGRVAGANVLTF. CDR3 coding DNA: TGTGCCAATGGCCGGGTGGCTGGGGCCAACGTCCTGACTTTC.

The chain uses TRBV19 and TRBJ2-5; D uncertain. CDR1 LNHDA and CDR2 SQIVND come from the germline V gene (reference sequence). The CDR3 runs to 13 residues. V lost 3 bases and J lost 5, with 10 bases in between. The chain's CDR3 is CASSIYSKETQYF. DNA of the CDR3: TGTGCCAGTAGTATTTACTCCAAGGAGACCCAGTACTTC.

The sample holds one count of this clone. V is TRBV27 and J is TRBJ2-7; possibly TRBD1 for D (6 bases). CDR3 length equals 14 residues. CDR1 MNHEY and CDR2 SMNVEV come from the germline V gene (reference sequence). V lost 0 bases, J lost 2 bases, and 8 bases lay in between. The CDR3 DNA reads as TGTGCCAGCAGTTTATCGGGACACACCTACGAGCAGTACTTC. This codes for CASSLSGHTYEQYF.

J is TRBJ1-5 and V is TRBV27; possibly TRBD1 for D (6 bases). Between the trimmed V and J ends, which lost 5 bases and 5 bases, there was a span of 13 bases. CDR3 size: 14 residues. Germline-derived CDR1 and CDR2 are MNHEY and SMNVEV (reference sequence). Here the CDR3 DNA reads TGTGCCAGCAGTATGGGGGCGGGGGATCAGCCCCAGCATTTT. Its translation is CASSMGAGDQPQHF.

CDR3 sequence: CASRGSTGPTEAFF. DNA of the CDR3: TGTGCCAGCAGGGGTTCAACAGGGCCCACTGAAGCTTTCTTT. The chain links TRBV27 to TRBJ1-1; possibly TRBD1 for D (6 bases). The germline gives CDR1 MNHEY, CDR2 SMNVEV (reference sequence). The CDR3 runs 14 residues. V was pared by 6 bases and J by 4 bases, with 15 bases between.

V gene TRBV27 combines with J gene TRBJ2-7, with 11 nucleotides matching TRBD2. V shed 0 bases, J shed 0 bases, and the junction held 1 base outside the gene matches. In germline, CDR1 is MNHEY, CDR2 SMNVEV (reference sequence). The CDR3 is 16 residues long. CDR3 in amino acids: CASSLSGTSGSYEQYF. The CDR3 DNA is TGTGCCAGCAGTTTATCGGGGACTAGCGGCTCCTACGAGCAGTACTTC.

The chain combines TRBV5-8 with TRBJ2-1; D may be TRBD2 (6 bases). CDR1 and CDR2 (germline): SGHTS, YDEGEE. The V and J ends lost 1 base and 0 bases respectively, with 11 bases between them. The CDR3 runs 16 residues. DNA of the CDR3: TGTGCCAGCAGCTTGCCCGCGGGGAGCTCCTACAATGAGCAGTTCTTC. It specifies CASSLPAGSSYNEQFF.

The V gene is TRBV27, the J gene TRBJ2-1; D not resolved. Germline loops: CDR1 MNHEY, CDR2 SMNVEV (reference sequence). V was cut by 3 bases and J by 5 bases, with 8 bases left in between. The CDR3 is 13 amino acids. The CDR3 protein is CASSLVENNEQFF. In DNA, the CDR3 is TGTGCCAGCAGTTTGGTCGAGAACAATGAGCAGTTCTTC.

The chain has TRBV19 and TRBJ1-1; 8 nucleotides agree with TRBD1. The V and J ends lost 10 bases and 4 bases, in that order; junction bases with no gene match: 8. Germline V gene sequence: CDR1 LNHDA, CDR2 SQIVND (reference sequence). This CDR3 comprises 13 residues. This CDR3 is CATNDRGFTEAFF. CDR3 in DNA: TGTGCCACTAACGACAGGGGTTTCACTGAAGCTTTCTTT.

The chain carries TRBV9 and TRBJ2-1, with D hard to call. CDR3 length: 12 amino acids. V was pared by 0 bases and J by 10 bases, with 8 bases between. Looked up from germline, CDR1 is SGDLS and CDR2 is YYNGEE. CDR3 loop: CASSVGSTEQFF. As DNA, the CDR3 is TGTGCCAGCAGCGTAGGGAGCACAGAGCAGTTCTTC.

The rearrangement joins TRBV30 to TRBJ1-3; the match to TRBD1 covers 8 bases. Trimming at V came to 3 bases and at J to 4 bases, leaving 11 bases not matched to a gene. The CDR3 sequence is 16 residues long. Germline CDR1 GTSNPN, CDR2 SVGIG (reference sequence). The CDR3 loop reads CAWSQISRGQGNTIYF. The CDR3 region has the DNA TGTGCCTGGAGCCAAATATCCAGGGGGCAAGGAAACACCATATATTTT. Full variable domain (rest looked up from reference TRBV30 and TRBJ1-3): SQTIHQWPATLVQPVGSPLSLECTVEGTSNPNLYWYRQAAGRGLQLLFYSVGIGQISSEVPQNLSASRPQDRQFILSSKKLLLSDSGFYLCAWSQISRGQGNTIYFGEGSWLTVV.

This chain uses TRBV21-1 with TRBJ2-7; TRBD2, the table's D call, was not compared with the DNA. TRBV21-1 is reported as a pseudogene. The CDR3 consists of 21 residues. The CDR3 region has the DNA TGTGCCAGCAGCAAGGCCCCGGGGCTAGCGGGAGGCCTGTTGAGCTCCTACGAGCAGTACTTC. Residues: CASSKAPGLAGGLLSSYEQYF.

Concerning this clone itself: A far larger clone is one nucleotide away, so this likely arose from a read error. The chain is built from TRBV5-6 and TRBJ1-2; TRBD1 is a possible D gene (5 bases). The germline CDR1 and CDR2 sequences are SGHDT and YYEEEE. The V and J ends lost 4 bases and 2 bases respectively, with 9 bases between them. The CDR3 consists of 13 residues. The CDR3 nucleotides read TGTGCCAGCAGCCTGACAGTGAACTATGGCTACACCTTC. This gives the protein CASSLTVNYGYTF.